One and the same sample provided the 18 T cell receptor beta chains below, sequenced in a study of T cells in Graves' hyperthyroidism and ophthalmopathy. Template material for amplifying TCR beta CDR3 regions consisted of RNA transcripts. The primer set for the first-round RT-PCR of the TCR CDR3 was HTBI. TCRdb fed the multiplex PCR reads into MiXCR, producing one record per CDR3 protein. Among roughly 700,000 distinct CDR3 sequences, 15% to 20% were seen once, and the ten largest hold around 15%. Material for sequencing was blood. The receptors come from a man between 45 and 60 years old with Graves' hyperthyroidism.

There are many counts of this clonotype. This chain joins TRBV4-3 and TRBJ1-4; D gene ambiguous. This CDR3 is 14 amino acids long. Trimming shortened V by 0 bases and J by 8 bases, and 10 bases separated the two germline ends. Germline lookup yields CDR1 LGHNA and CDR2 YSLEER. The CDR3 region has the DNA TGCGCCAGCAGCCAAGACCCAGCCCCAGAAAAACTGTTTTTT. This encodes CASSQDPAPEKLFF.

This clonotype was found a few times. The chain is built from TRBV27 and TRBJ1-1, with D perhaps matching TRBD1 (5 bases). This CDR3 spans 15 amino acids. The ends were cut back, 8 bases at V and 0 bases at J, with 16 bases in the middle. Germline CDR1 MNHEY, CDR2 SMNVEV (reference sequence). CDR3 nucleotides: TGTGCCAGCGGTTCCCTGACAGCAATGAACACTGAAGCTTTCTTT. This translates into CASGSLTAMNTEAFF.

J is TRBJ1-2 and V is TRBV19; D is unclear. CDR1 is LNHDA, CDR2 SQIVND, per germline (reference sequence). Trimming cost V 4 bases and J 7 bases, with 10 bases left between them. The CDR3 runs to 12 residues. The CDR3 DNA sequence: TGTGCCAGTAGTACCTCCCTAAGTGGCTACACCTTC. This encodes CASSTSLSGYTF.

This clonotype was observed many times. This chain connects TRBV28 to TRBJ2-1; D gene uncertain. The CDR3 extends over 11 amino acids. Germline CDR1 reads MDHEN; CDR2 reads SYDVKM. Trimming stripped 5 bases from V and 8 bases from J, with 7 bases between. The CDR3 sequence is CASSTFHEQFF. As DNA, the CDR3 is TGTGCCAGCAGTACCTTCCATGAGCAGTTCTTC.

The V call is TRBV28, the J call TRBJ2-3, with a possible D match to TRBD2 (5 bases). CDR1 and CDR2 from the germline V gene are MDHEN and SYDVKM. This CDR3 has 16 amino acids. The V end was cut by 5 bases, the J end by 1 base, with 16 bases between. CDR3: CASSTLAKRGTDTQYF. The CDR3 DNA reads TGTGCCAGCAGTACCCTAGCTAAGAGGGGCACAGATACGCAGTATTTT.

The chain links TRBV20-1 to TRBJ2-1; possibly TRBD1 for D (6 bases). Between the trimmed V and J ends, which lost 6 bases and 8 bases, there was a span of 14 bases. This CDR3 spans 12 amino acids. Germline V gene sequence: CDR1 DFQATT, CDR2 SNEGSKA (reference sequence). The chain's CDR3 is CSARNRVDEQFF. The CDR3 coding sequence is TGCAGTGCGAGGAACAGGGTCGATGAGCAGTTCTTC.

The table lists this clonotype with many counts. The genes are TRBV11-2 and TRBJ2-2; TRBD1 might be the D (5 bases). Germline V gives CDR1 SGHAT, CDR2 FQNNGV. The length of the CDR3 is 16 residues. The V gene lost 2 bases and the J gene lost 2 bases, with 12 bases spanning the gap. The CDR3 spells CASSLLARANTGELFF. The CDR3 DNA is TGTGCCAGCAGCTTACTGGCCAGGGCAAACACCGGGGAGCTGTTTTTT.

The rearrangement links TRBV3-1 to TRBJ2-7, with 12 bases fitting TRBD1. Germline CDR1 reads LGHDT; CDR2 reads YNNKEL (reference sequence). The CDR3 is 15 amino acids. V shed 0 bases and J 6 bases; nucleotides not matched to a gene: 3. The CDR3 loop reads CASSQDTGQGAEQYF. In DNA form, the CDR3 reads TGTGCCAGCAGCCAAGATACGGGACAGGGGGCCGAGCAGTACTTC.

This clonotype was seen at least ten times. The chain is built from TRBV12-3 or TRBV12-4 and TRBJ2-1, with a possible D match to TRBD2 (5 bases). This CDR3 has 12 amino acids. Trimming pared 5 bases from V and 9 bases from J, leaving 11 bases between. The CDR3 nucleotides are TGTGCCAGCAGTGTCGGGGTAGGTGAGCAGTTCTTC. This codes for CASSVGVGEQFF.

The chain carries TRBV28 and TRBJ2-7; D is unresolved. CDR3 length equals 14 residues. V was cut by 6 bases and J by 0 bases, with 12 bases left in between. In germline, CDR1 is MDHEN, CDR2 SYDVKM. In DNA, the CDR3 is TGTGCCAGCAGCATCGCAGTAGTCTCCTACGAGCAGTACTTC. Its translation is CASSIAVVSYEQYF.

Ten or more counts support this clonotype. CDR3 in DNA: TGTGCCAGCAGTTACCGATCCGGGACTAGCGGGAGGTTAAGCTCCTACGAGCAGTACTTC. Its protein product is CASSYRSGTSGRLSSYEQYF. This chain joins TRBV6-5 and TRBJ2-7, with 15 bases matching TRBD2. V trimming: 2 bases; J trimming: 0 bases; junction bases outside the gene matches: 11. The CDR3 spans 20 residues. The germline gives CDR1 MNHEY, CDR2 SVGAGI.

This clonotype was observed at least ten times. This chain links TRBV11-2 with TRBJ2-7, with no clear D. Germline V gives CDR1 SGHAT, CDR2 FQNNGV. V lost 3 bases to trimming and J lost 6 bases, with 18 bases between them. The CDR3 is 15 amino acids. The CDR3 loop is CASSFRGVMMAEQYF. CDR3 coding DNA: TGTGCCAGCAGCTTTCGTGGGGTAATGATGGCCGAGCAGTACTTC.

This clonotype was observed a few times. The CDR3 reads CASSTPRGGKGEQYF. CDR3 bases: TGTGCCAGCAGCACCCCGAGGGGTGGGAAGGGGGAGCAGTACTTC. The J gene is TRBJ2-7, the V gene TRBV6-2 or TRBV6-3; D assignment may be TRBD1 or TRBD2 (5 bases each). CDR1 is MNHEY, CDR2 SVGEGT, per germline. Trimming left V 6 bases short and J 7 bases short, with 22 bases between. The CDR3 length is 15 residues.

This clonotype was found many times. The CDR3 here is CASSHTGGTSPLHF. In DNA form, the CDR3 reads TGTGCCAGCAGCCATACAGGGGGCACATCACCCCTCCACTTT. The J gene is TRBJ1-6, the V gene TRBV7-3; TRBD1 matches 9 bases. The CDR3 is 14 residues long. CDR1 SGHTA and CDR2 FQGTGA come from the germline V gene. Trimming cost V 5 bases and J 10 bases; bases outside gene matches: 6. The entire variable domain, with the rest obtained from reference TRBV7-3 and TRBJ1-6, is as follows: GAGVSQTPSNKVTEKGKYVELRCDPISGHTALYWYRQSLGQGPEFLIYFQGTGAADDSGLPNDRFFAVRPEGSVSTLKIQRTERGDSAVYLCASSHTGGTSPLHFGNGTRLTVT.

This clonotype has more than one count but fewer than ten. V and J are TRBV20-1 and TRBJ1-5, with D tentatively TRBD1 (6 bases). Trimming shortened V by 0 bases and J by 1 base, and 25 bases separated the two germline ends. Germline assignment: CDR1 DFQATT and CDR2 SNEGSKA (reference sequence). This CDR3 spans 20 amino acids. In DNA, the CDR3 is TGCAGTGCTAGAGACACTTCAGGGTATGGGATCGGGGGCAGCAATCAGCCCCAGCATTTT. Translated, it gives CSARDTSGYGIGGSNQPQHF.

V and J are TRBV5-1 and TRBJ2-1; D might be TRBD1 (5 bases). This CDR3 has 16 amino acids. The ends were cut back, 0 bases at V and 2 bases at J, with 12 bases in the middle. Germline V gene sequence: CDR1 SGHRS, CDR2 YFSETQ. The CDR3 reads CASSLEQGGPYNEQFF. CDR3 nucleotide sequence: TGCGCCAGCAGCTTGGAGCAGGGTGGCCCCTACAATGAGCAGTTCTTC. The variable domain in full, completed from reference TRBV5-1 and TRBJ2-1, reads KAGVTQTPRYLIKTRGQQVTLSCSPISGHRSVSWYQQTPGQGLQFLFEYFSETQRNKGNFPGRFSGRQFSNSRSEMNVSTLELGDSALYLCASSLEQGGPYNEQFFGPGTRLTVL.

In its sample, this clonotype was seen many times. The rearrangement joins TRBV12-3 or TRBV12-4 to TRBJ2-2; D gene uncertain. This CDR3 is 11 amino acids long. V gave up 7 bases and J gave up 3 bases, with 3 bases separating them. The DNA of the CDR3 is TGTGCCAGCATTCACACCGGGGAGCTGTTTTTT. The encoded protein is CASIHTGELFF.

This clonotype was picked up many times. The J gene is TRBJ2-5, the V gene TRBV20-1; D is uncertain. CDR1 and CDR2 from the germline V gene are DFQATT and SNEGSKA (reference sequence). CDR3 length: 10 residues. For the CDR3, the DNA is TGCAGGACTGGGAAAGAGACCCAGTACTTC. Protein product: CRTGKETQYF.